This record covers a single T cell receptor (beta chain). TCRdb keeps only in-frame clones here, not all; method: immunoSEQ multiplex PCR. The sample carries almost 250,000 clones, about 89% recorded once. This sample is drawn from a study of blood T cell repertoires in COVID-19. Study-wide background: Italy, Spain and the United States were the sources of the convalescent and acute COVID-19 samples.

The germline V gene has CDR1 LGHDT and CDR2 YNNKEL (reference sequence). Trimming pared 1 base from V and 6 bases from J, leaving 19 bases between. The CDR3 covers 16 residues. The TCR comes from an older woman who had recovered from COVID-19. The J gene is TRBJ2-7, the V gene TRBV3-1 (or the pseudogene TRBV3-2); possibly TRBD1 for D (6 bases). The specimen was peripheral blood. The CDR3 DNA reads TGTGCCAGCAGCCAAGGTCCCACGGATACAGGGTGCGAGCAGTACTTC. It translates to CASSQGPTDTGCEQYF.